The clone carrying this T cell receptor beta chain was seen at least ten times. Its antigen is undetermined. Relying on iRepertoire HTBI primers and Arm-PCR of CDR3 regions, the team built TCR beta libraries. TCRdb itself ran the multiplex PCR reads through MiXCR, one entry per CDR3 protein. The sample has about 430,000 distinct CDR3 sequences, over 20% seen once. Trimming removed 4 bases at V and 6 bases at J, with 19 bases between. CDR3 length: 15 residues. Germline lookup yields CDR1 MDHEN and CDR2 SYDVKM. Regarding time point: persistent/refractory GD, antithyroid drugs over 5 years with positive TRAb. RNA extracted from PBMCs served as the sequencing template. Graves' disease was diagnosed by American Thyroid Association guidelines. This specimen comes from a study of regulatory T cells in long-lasting Graves disease. Study results and caveats: TCR diversity in persistent Graves' patients was below that of newly diagnosed ones.

Sequencing was performed on peripheral blood mononuclear cells (PBMCs), taken when the disease was refractory, from a patient treated with antithyroid drugs. This receptor was obtained from a female donor with Graves disease. The V call is TRBV28, the J call TRBJ2-7, with a weak D call TRBD2 (9 bases). CDR3 amino acids: CASSSQGAGGPEQYF. In DNA, the CDR3 is TGTGCCAGCAGTTCCCAGGGGGCGGGAGGGCCCGAGCAGTACTTC. The full variable domain, in which reference TRBV28 and TRBJ2-7 provide the parts outside the CDR3, is DVKVTQSSRYLVKRTGEKVFLECVQDMDHENMFWYRQDPGLGLRLIYFSYDVKMKEKGDIPEGYSVSREKKERFSLILESASTNQTSMYLCASSSQGAGGPEQYFGPGTRLTVT.